This passage covers 31 T cell receptor beta chains from one sample sequenced in a study of blood T cells in healthy people across ages. A second roughly 6 to 12 cycle PCR used barcoded and J-beta primers. TCRdb itself ran the 5' RACE reads through MiXCR, one entry per CDR3 protein. The data hold about 1.6 million distinct CDR3 sequences, with roughly 30% observed a single time. The sequenced sample consisted of blood. These receptors all come from a woman aged 30 to 39 in good health.

The V and J genes are TRBV20-1 and TRBJ2-3; D uncertain. Germline-derived CDR1 and CDR2 are DFQATT and SNEGSKA (reference sequence). The CDR3 runs to 13 residues. Deletions cut 5 bases from V and 2 bases from J, with 11 bases between. DNA of the CDR3: TGCAGTGCTCAAGGTTACCACACAGATACGCAGTATTTT. The encoded protein is CSAQGYHTDTQYF.

This clonotype showed up just a few times. The chain is built from TRBV5-1 and TRBJ1-1, with unresolved D. Deletions cut 0 bases from V and 4 bases from J, with 16 bases between. CDR3 length: 16 amino acids. Germline CDR1 and CDR2: SGHRS and YFSETQ. The CDR3 DNA sequence: TGCGCCAGCAGCTTGGATTTTTTCACGGGAAGCACTGAAGCTTTCTTT. Amino acid sequence: CASSLDFFTGSTEAFF.

This clonotype was recorded only once. The rearrangement uses TRBV12-3 or TRBV12-4 and TRBJ2-1; the D gene could be TRBD1 or TRBD2 (5 bases each). This CDR3 spans 13 amino acids. V lost 1 base and J lost 15, with 16 bases in between. Written as DNA, the CDR3 is TGTGCCAGCAGTTTAGGTCTAGGGACCGGTCGGTTCTTC. Encoded protein: CASSLGLGTGRFF.

The chain links TRBV27 to TRBJ1-4; D gene unclear. The V gene's germline CDR1 is MNHEY and CDR2 SMNVEV (reference sequence). The germline V and J ends were trimmed by 5 bases and 2 bases, with 18 bases remaining between them. CDR3 length equals 17 residues. CDR3 residues: CASSPYRIVQTNEKLFF. In DNA form, the CDR3 reads TGTGCCAGCAGTCCCTACAGAATTGTGCAGACTAATGAAAAACTGTTTTTT. The entire variable domain, with the rest obtained from reference TRBV27 and TRBJ1-4, is as follows: EAQVTQNPRYLITVTGKKLTVTCSQNMNHEYMSWYRQDPGLGLRQIYYSMNVEVTDKGDVPEGYKVSRKEKRNFPLILESPSPNQTSLYFCASSPYRIVQTNEKLFFGSGTQLSVL.

Of note for this clonotype: This may be a read error, as it is one base from a much larger clone. The chain couples TRBV27 to TRBJ2-3; TRBD1 aligns across 7 bases. The CDR3 length is 13 residues. Looked up from germline, CDR1 is MNHEY and CDR2 is SMNVEV (reference sequence). CDR3 nucleotides: TGTGCCAGCAGCAGGGGGTGGCCAGATACGCGGTATTTT. This encodes CASSRGWPDTRYF.

The rearrangement uses TRBV20-1 and TRBJ2-7; no clear D gene. Trimming cost V 1 base and J 2 bases, with 9 bases left between them. Per the germline V gene, CDR1 is DFQATT and CDR2 is SNEGSKA (reference sequence). The length of the CDR3 is 13 residues. CDR3 nucleotides: TGCAGTGCTAGAGGCCACACCACCTACGAGCAGTACTTC. It specifies CSARGHTTYEQYF.

This clonotype has more than one count but fewer than ten. The V call is TRBV7-6, the J call TRBJ2-6, with D possibly being TRBD1 or TRBD2 (5 bases each). With 4 bases removed from V and 1 base from J, the gap between germline ends came to 11 bases. The CDR3 is made up of 16 amino acids. Germline V gene sequence: CDR1 SGHVS, CDR2 FNYEAQ. The CDR3 here is CASSSWDGSGANVLTF. The CDR3 nucleotides are TGTGCCAGCAGCTCTTGGGACGGGTCTGGGGCCAACGTCCTGACTTTC.

A note on this clonotype: Since a much larger clone is just one base distant, this may be a read error. The CDR3: CASSLISTGADTQYF. The DNA for the CDR3 is TGTGCCAGCAGTCTAATCTCGACAGGCGCAGATACGCAGTATTTT. This chain uses TRBV12-3 or TRBV12-4 with TRBJ2-3; the D gene is possibly TRBD1 (6 bases). Deletions cut 5 bases from V and 4 bases from J, with 16 bases between. The CDR3 is 15 amino acids.

This clonotype has a count of ten or more. This sequence joins TRBV12-3 or TRBV12-4 and TRBJ1-2; D unclear. Trimming shortened V by 3 bases and J by 8 bases, and 10 bases separated the two germline ends. This CDR3 region has 12 residues. CDR3 coding DNA: TGTGCCAGCAGTTTTCTGGGAGGCGGCTACACCTTC. Translated, it gives CASSFLGGGYTF.

The rearrangement uses TRBV6-6 and TRBJ2-5, with 10 bases identical to TRBD2. The CDR3 has 15 amino acids. The germline V gene encodes CDR1 MNHNY and CDR2 SVGAGI (reference sequence). Trimming cost V 5 bases and J 5 bases; bases outside gene matches: 8. CDR3 in DNA: TGTGCCAGCAGTCCCAGGACTAGCGGCGCGGAGACCCAGTACTTC. Encoded protein: CASSPRTSGAETQYF.

The chain recombines TRBV6-6 with TRBJ1-6; 7 positions agree with TRBD1. This CDR3 contains 15 residues. Germline assignment: CDR1 MNHNY and CDR2 SVGAGI (reference sequence). With 0 bases clipped from V and 7 bases from J, the junction kept 3 bases outside the gene matches. CDR3 in amino acids: CASSYSTGKNSPLHF. The CDR3 DNA reads TGTGCCAGCAGTTACTCGACAGGGAAAAATTCACCCCTCCACTTT.

As concerns this clonotype: One end of the junction does not line up with germline, which may come from a read error. The V and J genes are TRBV20-1 and TRBJ2-3, with 9 nucleotides matching TRBD2. The CDR3 runs 20 residues. Germline assignment: CDR1 DFQATT and CDR2 SNEGSKA (reference sequence). The DNA for the CDR3 is TGCAGTGCTACCAGTAAGACTAGCGGCGTCTTTGACGGGTTGGCAGATGCGCAGTATTTT. It codes for CSATSKTSGVFDGLADAQYF.

The rearrangement links TRBV5-1 to TRBJ2-1; TRBD1 is a possible D gene (5 bases). The CDR3 runs 15 residues. V lost 1 base and J lost 2, with 10 bases in between. CDR1 is SGHRS and CDR2 is YFSETQ in the germline V gene. CDR3 residues: CASSLQGYAYNEQFF. Written as DNA, the CDR3 is TGCGCCAGCAGCTTGCAGGGATACGCCTACAATGAGCAGTTCTTC.

The genes are TRBV11-2 and TRBJ1-2; possible D gene TRBD1, 5 bases. The CDR3 is 15 amino acids. V gave up 5 bases and J gave up 1 base, with 14 bases separating them. Germline CDR1 is SGHAT and CDR2 is FQNNGV. The CDR3 bases are TGTGCCAGCAGCCAGGGTGGCCGACTTAACTATGGCTACACCTTC. Translated, it gives CASSQGGRLNYGYTF.

The rearrangement joins TRBV11-2 to TRBJ1-4; D might be TRBD1 (6 bases). V lost 3 bases, J lost 4 bases, and 12 bases lay in between. CDR3 length: 15 residues. Germline loops: CDR1 SGHAT, CDR2 FQNNGV. The CDR3 sequence is CASSLAGALNEKLFF. In DNA form, the CDR3 reads TGTGCCAGCAGCTTGGCAGGGGCCCTTAATGAAAAACTGTTTTTT.

The gene calls are TRBV28 and TRBJ1-2; TRBD1 might be the D (5 bases). Trimming shortened V by 6 bases and J by 4 bases, and 9 bases separated the two germline ends. The germline V gene has CDR1 MDHEN and CDR2 SYDVKM. The CDR3 is made up of 12 amino acids. CDR3 sequence reads: CASRLTAYGYTF. As DNA, the CDR3 is TGTGCCAGCAGACTGACAGCCTATGGCTACACCTTC.

This clonotype was found a few times. The CDR3 nucleotides read TGTGCCTGGAGTAATCAAGCGGGGTGGATCAATGAGCAGTTCTTC. This gives the protein CAWSNQAGWINEQFF. The chain joins TRBV30 to TRBJ2-1, with 7 bases identical to TRBD2. CDR1 is GTSNPN and CDR2 is SVGIG in the germline V gene (reference sequence). J lost 6 bases, V lost 2 bases, and 10 bases had no gene match. The CDR3 has 15 amino acids.

The V call is TRBV20-1, the J call TRBJ2-1; D not resolved. The germline CDR1 and CDR2 sequences are DFQATT and SNEGSKA (reference sequence). The CDR3 contains 16 residues. Trimming took off 0 bases at V and 2 bases at J, with 14 bases between the two ends. CDR3 coding DNA: TGCAGTGCTAGAGAGGCGACATTCCCCCCCTACAATGAGCAGTTCTTC. Amino acid sequence: CSAREATFPPYNEQFF.

The CDR3 loop reads CSARGPGGRTTGEQYF. DNA of the CDR3: TGCAGTGCTAGAGGGCCGGGCGGGAGGACAACAGGCGAGCAGTACTTC. The rearrangement links TRBV20-1 to TRBJ2-4; 8 bases line up with TRBD2. The tail of the sequence fits TRBJ2-7 better, so the J call may be wrong. This CDR3 contains 16 residues. Germline-derived CDR1 and CDR2 are DFQATT and SNEGSKA (reference sequence).

This clonotype was picked up a small number of times. V and J are TRBV27 and TRBJ2-7, with 10 nucleotides matching TRBD1. From germline, CDR1 is MNHEY and CDR2 SMNVEV (reference sequence). CDR3 size: 12 residues. Trimming at V came to 9 bases and at J to 6 bases, leaving 5 bases not matched to a gene. The CDR3 nucleotides are TGTGCCAGGGACAGGGGGTATTGCGAGCAGTACTTC. This translates into CARDRGYCEQYF.

On this clonotype itself: A read error may produce the germline difference seen at one junction end. CDR3 sequence: CATSLGGQGRELFF. CDR3 DNA sequence: TGTGCCACCAGCTTAGGGGGACAGGGCAGGGAACTGTTTTTT. The chain carries TRBV15 and TRBJ2-2, with 9 bases matching TRBD1. The CDR3 length is 14 residues. Germline V gene data show CDR1 as LNHNV and CDR2 as YYDKDF (reference sequence).

This clonotype was observed a few times. V and J are TRBV3-1 and TRBJ2-3; 10 bases match TRBD2. Germline-derived CDR1 and CDR2 are LGHDT and YNNKEL (reference sequence). The CDR3 is made up of 17 amino acids. V lost 1 base to trimming and J lost 4 bases; unmatched junction nucleotides: 8. Here the CDR3 reads CASSQALAGVIADTQYF. CDR3 sequence (DNA): TGTGCCAGCAGCCAAGCCCTAGCGGGAGTAATTGCAGATACGCAGTATTTT.

This chain connects TRBV30 to TRBJ2-5; D is possibly TRBD1 (6 bases). The DNA end is more similar to TRBJ2-7, so the J call may be wrong. This CDR3 region has 19 residues. Per germline, CDR1 GTSNPN and CDR2 SVGIG (reference sequence). The CDR3 DNA reads TGTGCCTGGAGTCCCGAGGTAAAGCTATTTACAGGGAAGGCGTACGAGCAGTACTTC. It yields the protein CAWSPEVKLFTGKAYEQYF.

The V and J genes are TRBV7-2 and TRBJ1-3, with unresolved D. With 2 bases removed from V and 5 bases from J, the gap between germline ends came to 10 bases. The CDR3 extends over 14 amino acids. Germline assignment: CDR1 SGHTA and CDR2 FQGNSA. As DNA, the CDR3 is TGTGCCAGCAGCTTACAGTCATTCCGAAACACCATATATTTT. Translation: CASSLQSFRNTIYF.

This clonotype was detected a few times. The chain has TRBV10-2 and TRBJ2-7; D is ambiguous. V was clipped by 7 bases and J by 1 base, with 23 bases between them. Germline V CDR1 and CDR2: WSHSY, SAAADI. This CDR3 has 17 residues. The chain's CDR3 is CASTPASWTRLSYEQYF. CDR3 sequence (DNA): TGCGCCAGCACCCCCGCGAGCTGGACCCGGTTATCCTACGAGCAGTACTTC.

The genes are TRBV4-1 and TRBJ2-5; D may be TRBD1 or TRBD2 (6 bases each). Germline V gene sequence: CDR1 MGHRA, CDR2 YSYEKL. The CDR3 contains 17 residues. V was shortened by 1 base and J by 0 bases, with 15 bases between the two germline ends. Here the CDR3 DNA reads TGCGCCAGCAGCCAAGGGAAGGGGGGAAAGTACCAAGAGACCCAGTACTTC. It codes for CASSQGKGGKYQETQYF.

The table lists this clonotype with a few counts. The rearrangement uses TRBV5-5 and TRBJ2-7; D remains unclear. Trimming pared 4 bases from V and 0 bases from J, leaving 14 bases between. The V gene's germline CDR1 is SGHKS and CDR2 YYEKEE (reference sequence). CDR3 length equals 15 residues. CDR3 bases: TGTGCCAGCAGCCCTTTGCTGACGATCTCCTACGAGCAGTACTTC. Its translation: CASSPLLTISYEQYF.

The DNA of the CDR3 is TGCGCCAGTACCCTCAGCGGCCGCGGAGATACGCAGTATTTT. Amino acids: CASTLSGRGDTQYF. The chain uses TRBV5-1 and TRBJ2-3; D possibly corresponds to TRBD2 (5 bases). The length of the CDR3 is 14 residues. Germline lookup yields CDR1 SGHRS and CDR2 YFSETQ. V was shortened by 8 bases and J by 5 bases, with 18 bases between the two germline ends.

This clonotype occurred once. The chain couples TRBV6-6 to TRBJ2-4; D unclear. The CDR3 extends over 15 amino acids. Germline V gene sequence: CDR1 MNHNY, CDR2 SVGAGI (reference sequence). V lost 3 bases to trimming and J lost 9 bases, with 18 bases between them. The CDR3 here is CASSYLALGSAIQYF. Here the CDR3 DNA reads TGTGCCAGCAGTTATCTGGCCCTAGGGTCTGCCATTCAGTACTTC.

This clonotype was picked up a small number of times. This chain connects TRBV28 to TRBJ1-2; D possibly corresponds to TRBD1 (5 bases). Deletions cut 5 bases from V and 1 base from J, with 8 bases between. The CDR3 runs to 13 residues. Per the germline V gene, CDR1 is MDHEN and CDR2 is SYDVKM. CDR3 DNA sequence: TGTGCCAGCAGTGGGGGGGATAACTATGGCTACACCTTC. It encodes CASSGGDNYGYTF.

The chain combines TRBV20-1 with TRBJ1-6; TRBD1 agrees at 8 bases. CDR1 is DFQATT and CDR2 is SNEGSKA in the germline V gene (reference sequence). This CDR3 region has 16 residues. The V segment lost 2 bases and the J segment 7 bases; nucleotides outside the gene matches: 10. CDR3: CSARLLPRGRNSPLHF. In DNA, the CDR3 is TGCAGTGCTAGACTACTCCCCAGGGGGCGGAATTCACCCCTCCACTTT.